Many counts were recorded for the clone carrying this T cell receptor (beta chain). The record originates from a study of T cells in Graves' hyperthyroidism and ophthalmopathy. V gave up 5 bases and J gave up 8 bases; unmatched junction bases: 9. The germline CDR1 and CDR2 sequences are MNHEY and SMNVEV (reference sequence). This CDR3 contains 15 residues. Using RNA transcripts as the source, TCR beta CDR3 regions were amplified. A first-round RT-PCR of the TCR CDR3 used the HTBI primer set. TCRdb reprocessed the multiplex PCR reads with MiXCR, giving one entry per CDR3 protein. The repertoire holds some 700,000 distinct CDR3 sequences, with 15% to 20% as singletons. Not enrolled were patients with uncontrolled infection, other autoimmune disease, pregnancy or lactation.

Sequenced sample: blood. This chain connects TRBV27 to TRBJ1-4, with TRBD1 matching 9 bases. The clonotype was recovered from a man between 45 and 60 years old with Graves' hyperthyroidism. The CDR3 DNA sequence: TGTGCCAGCAGTAAGCGGGACAGGGAGAACGAAAAACTGTTTTTT. Translating it yields CASSKRDRENEKLFF.